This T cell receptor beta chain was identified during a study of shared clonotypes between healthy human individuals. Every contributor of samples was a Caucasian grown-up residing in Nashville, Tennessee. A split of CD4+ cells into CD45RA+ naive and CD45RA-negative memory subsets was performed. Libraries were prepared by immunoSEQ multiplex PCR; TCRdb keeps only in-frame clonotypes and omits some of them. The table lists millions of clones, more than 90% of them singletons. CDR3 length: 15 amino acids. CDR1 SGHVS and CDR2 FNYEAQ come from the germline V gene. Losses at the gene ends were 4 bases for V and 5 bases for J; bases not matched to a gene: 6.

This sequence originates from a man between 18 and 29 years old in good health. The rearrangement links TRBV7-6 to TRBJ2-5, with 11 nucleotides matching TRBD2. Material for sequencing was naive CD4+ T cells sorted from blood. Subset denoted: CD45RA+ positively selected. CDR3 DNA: TGTGCCAGCAGCTATCTAGCGGGGGGCCAGGAGACCCAGTACTTC. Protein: CASSYLAGGQETQYF.